This T cell receptor beta chain was sequenced for a study of shared clonotypes between healthy human individuals. Across the whole study: CD4 naive and memory got three plates each, CD8 naive two, CD8 memory one. Study observations and caveats: Despite large depth, rarefaction showed incomplete sorted-subset sequencing. With a handful of donors compared, around 4.7% of naive CD4 clonotypes were shared. Only blood underwent sampling, and tissue repertoires likely differ.

Produced via immunoSEQ multiplex PCR; TCRdb's table is partial and in-frame only. This repertoire shows nearly 2 million clones, just under 95% found once; its top ten account for around 1%. Remarks on this clone: The antigen is unknown.

Naive CD8 cells were CD45RO-negative, positively selected for CCR7, excluding terminally differentiated effector memory CD45RA+ cells. Unmatched junction bases numbered 12, after V lost 5 bases and J lost 5 bases. This CDR3 is 16 amino acids long. Germline CDR1 reads SEHNR; CDR2 reads FQNEAQ (reference sequence). The sequence was obtained from a man aged 18 to 30 in good health. This sequence joins TRBV7-9 and TRBJ2-1; 7 nucleotides match TRBD2. The material sequenced was naive CD8+ T cells sorted from blood. CDR3 amino acids: CASSLRGIAGDNEQFF. CDR3 DNA: TGTGCCAGCAGCCTTCGGGGGATAGCGGGTGACAATGAGCAGTTCTTC.